What follows is one T cell receptor beta chain and its context. The antigen remains unidentified. This sample was included in a study of CXCR3-negative and CXCR3-positive naive CD8 T cells. With UMI labels, 5' RACE was used to prepare the TRB cDNA libraries. TCRdb reprocessed the 5' RACE reads and keeps a single row for each CDR3 protein, giving no DNA. The specimen's table records tens of thousands of distinct CDR3 sequences. This CDR3 is built from 20 residues. Triplicate sorts of 300,000 cells per CD8+ subset. Study-level points and caveats: TRBV-TRBJ usage was similar across naive CXCR3 subsets but distinct in memory cells. Upon cryopreservation, CXCR3 expression partially decreased, and most assays used fresh PBMCs. Diversity in memory CD8+ cells fell much lower than the comparably high levels seen in both naive subsets.

The chain is built from TRBV12-3 or TRBV12-4 and TRBJ2-5; TCRdb reports TRBD1, a call that lacks DNA to check it against. The clonotype originates from a human donor in good health. Some clones in this sample may be carry-over from other donors' samples. The sample consisted of memory CD8+ T cells from blood. The CDR3 is CASSLKSKRGRTGGHETQYF.